The 11 T cell receptor beta chains presented below share a single source sample, sequenced in a study of T cell responses to AZD1222 COVID-19 vaccine. Clones were read by immunoSEQ multiplex PCR, and TCRdb kept only the in-frame ones, dropping some. The sample comprises roughly 98,000 clones, 84% of which are singletons, and about 14% rests with the top ten. The starting material was peripheral blood, obtained 28 days after the second AZD1222 dose. These receptors all stem from an adult who received the AZD1222 COVID-19 vaccine.

The chain recombines TRBV7-2 with TRBJ2-7, with TRBD1 as a possible D gene (5 bases). CDR1 and CDR2 from the germline V gene are SGHTA and FQGNSA. CDR3 length: 17 residues. V gave up 3 bases and J gave up 1 base, with 19 bases separating them. The CDR3 nucleotides are TGTGCCAGCAGCTTGGGATCTGGGGCCGCTATATCCTACGAGCAGTACTTC. This codes for CASSLGSGAAISYEQYF.

This clone was observed a few times. The chain uses TRBV7-2 and TRBJ1-2; D call uncertain. Germline V gene data show CDR1 as SGHTA and CDR2 as FQGNSA. V gave up 0 bases and J gave up 4 bases, with 9 bases separating them. This CDR3 has 14 amino acids. As DNA, the CDR3 is TGTGCCAGCAGCTTAGCGCGCGTCGGCTATGGCTACACCTTC. This translates into CASSLARVGYGYTF.

This chain connects TRBV7-2 to TRBJ1-2; D might be TRBD1 (5 bases). Trimming removed 1 base from V and 8 bases from J, with 20 bases in between. In germline, CDR1 is SGHTA, CDR2 FQGNSA. CDR3 length equals 16 residues. CDR3 sequence reads: CASSLGPTVGGWGYTF. CDR3 sequence (DNA): TGTGCCAGCAGCTTAGGTCCCACAGTTGGGGGTTGGGGCTACACCTTC.

The V call is TRBV27, the J call TRBJ1-4; no clear D gene. Trimming left V 3 bases short and J 3 bases short, with 8 bases between. There are 14 residues in the CDR3. The germline gives CDR1 MNHEY, CDR2 SMNVEV (reference sequence). CDR3 bases: TGTGCCAGCAGTTTTGCACGGGCTAATGAAAAACTGTTTTTT. Amino acids: CASSFARANEKLFF. The full variable domain, with the rest looked up from reference TRBV27 and TRBJ1-4, is EAQVTQNPRYLITVTGKKLTVTCSQNMNHEYMSWYRQDPGLGLRQIYYSMNVEVTDKGDVPEGYKVSRKEKRNFPLILESPSPNQTSLYFCASSFARANEKLFFGSGTQLSVL.

This chain uses TRBV7-2 with TRBJ2-5, with 9 positions matching TRBD1. The CDR3 has 16 amino acids. V shed 5 bases and J 5 bases; nucleotides not matched to a gene: 12. The germline gives CDR1 SGHTA, CDR2 FQGNSA. CDR3 in DNA: TGTGCCAGCAGCCCAGTGGGACAGGGTGTTATGGAGACCCAGTACTTC. Translating it yields CASSPVGQGVMETQYF.

The rearrangement uses TRBV5-1 and TRBJ2-1; D is unclear. V was trimmed by 6 bases and J by 4 bases, leaving 20 bases between them. This CDR3 spans 16 amino acids. Germline assignment: CDR1 SGHRS and CDR2 YFSETQ. CDR3 protein: CASTINTYELYNEQFF. For the CDR3, the DNA is TGCGCCAGCACAATTAACACCTACGAGCTATACAATGAGCAGTTCTTC.

The rearrangement links TRBV6-4 to TRBJ2-1, with 12 bases aligning to TRBD2. Germline assignment: CDR1 MRHNA and CDR2 SNTAGT. CDR3 length: 15 amino acids. Trimming at V came to 3 bases and at J to 4 bases, leaving 1 base not matched to a gene. The CDR3 DNA reads TGTGCCAGCAGTGAAGGGACTAGCGGGTACAATGAGCAGTTCTTC. This encodes CASSEGTSGYNEQFF.

The J gene is TRBJ1-4, the V gene TRBV4-1, with D maybe TRBD1 (6 bases). Germline lookup yields CDR1 MGHRA and CDR2 YSYEKL. This CDR3 is 18 amino acids long. With 4 bases removed from V and 7 bases from J, the gap between germline ends came to 25 bases. CDR3 sequence reads: CASSPLMDSQAGGEKLFF. The CDR3 nucleotides are TGCGCCAGCAGCCCCCTAATGGACAGTCAGGCGGGAGGTGAAAAACTGTTTTTT.

In this sample, this clone turned up once. The gene calls are TRBV10-3 and TRBJ1-5; 12 bases match TRBD1. CDR3 length equals 18 residues. V lost 6 bases to trimming and J lost 2 bases; unmatched junction nucleotides: 11. From germline, CDR1 is ENHRY and CDR2 SYGVKD. In DNA, the CDR3 is TGTGCCATCAGCCAGGATCCCGGGACAGGGGGCGGCAATCAGCCCCAGCATTTT. This gives the protein CAISQDPGTGGGNQPQHF.

This sequence joins TRBV18 and TRBJ2-5, with 8 bases lining up with TRBD2. The CDR3 is made up of 16 amino acids. V trimming: 3 bases; J trimming: 5 bases; junction bases outside the gene matches: 11. Per the germline V gene, CDR1 is KGHSH and CDR2 is LQKENI. The CDR3 protein is CASSPLGAGGVETQYF. The CDR3 DNA reads TGTGCCAGCTCACCCCTCGGGGCGGGAGGCGTGGAGACCCAGTACTTC.

V gene TRBV11-1 combines with J gene TRBJ2-3; 8 bases line up with TRBD2. The CDR3 has 16 residues. The germline gives CDR1 SGHAT, CDR2 FQDESV (reference sequence). Trimming at V came to 3 bases and at J to 3 bases, leaving 8 bases not matched to a gene. The CDR3 here is CASSLYGAGGTDTQYF. The CDR3 DNA reads TGTGCCAGCAGCTTGTACGGTGCGGGAGGAACAGATACGCAGTATTTT.